This TCR beta chain was identified in a study of OX40 agonist ivuxolimab in advanced cancers. For context, the study as a whole: The costimulatory receptor OX40 (CD134) was targeted by ivuxolimab, a fully human IgG2 agonistic monoclonal antibody. Intravenous ivuxolimab was administered to patients every 2 weeks at six dose levels: 0.01, 0.1, 0.3, 1.5, 3 and 10 mg/kg. Among the approximately 54 dose-escalation patients, 19 had hepatocellular carcinoma, roughly 15 melanoma, 9 renal cell carcinoma and 9 head and neck cancer. The dose-escalation cohort was roughly 87% male with a mean age of roughly 60 years, ranging from roughly 23 to 90. Prior anti-PD-1, anti-PD-L1 or anti-CTLA-4 therapy was permitted, and 35% to 40% of dose-escalation patients had received checkpoint inhibitors. Partial responses occurred in three dose-escalation patients: two with cutaneous melanoma and one with hepatocellular carcinoma. Peripheral TCRbeta sequencing was intended to test whether TCR sequence diversity was altered and clonal T-cell expansion was caused by ivuxolimab. The paper reports the monotherapy dose-escalation portion (N of about 51 patients) of the phase I ivuxolimab trial. Points the paper makes about the study in general: Which antigens the clonally expanded peripheral T cells were specific for was not determined. Low levels of normalized T-cell clonal expansion were also seen in some nonresponding patients. After ivuxolimab, CD8+ T cells had more expanded clones than CD4+ T cells on average. At doses from 0.1 to 3.0 mg/kg, clonal expansion was seen in both CD4+ and CD8+ blood T cells between baseline and week 6. In the 0.1-3.0 mg/kg groups, partial responders had among the lowest normalized peripheral clonal expansion, particularly in CD8+ T cells.

The trial excluded patients who had a history of autoimmune disease or were on systemic immunosuppression. Peripheral blood for TCR sequencing was collected from all dose cohorts at baseline, on cycle 4 day 1, and on cycle 7 day 1. The samples were drawn from a first-in-human, open-label, multicenter phase I dose-escalation trial of ivuxolimab. The trial enrolled adults with locally advanced or metastatic head and neck squamous cell, hepatocellular, melanoma or renal cell carcinoma. CD4+ and CD8+ T cells were sorted separately from peripheral blood before TCR sequencing. From the cysteine up to the phenylalanine, the CDR3 has a length of 15 residues. The CDR3 DNA has 45 bases and is translated from base 1. Clipping removes 0 bases from V and 2 bases from J, with 2 as the unmatched junction base count. Based on the germline V gene (reference sequence), the CDR1 and CDR2 sequences are MNHEY and SMNVEV.

About this clone: The specificity of this receptor is unknown. No base qualities exist here, and no much larger clone lies one base off it.

Genomic DNA was extracted from sorted cells for sequencing of the TCRbeta CDR3 region. The immunoSEQ Assay was used for sequencing of TCRbeta CDR3 regions. TCRdb stores this immuneACCESS table with in-frame sequences only. Part of the clones is absent; in the studies checked, under half of the shortfall reflects unresolved V genes, and no reason is known for the rest. Recorded for this sample are some 59,000 clones; under 90% of them occurred a single time. The top ten clonotypes cover about 5.1% of the sample. Here the sequenced sample was CD4+ or CD8+ T cells sorted from blood, taken in a trial of the OX40 agonist ivuxolimab. This sequence originates from an adult with an advanced solid tumor such as melanoma, head and neck, liver or kidney cancer. The chain is encoded by TRBV27 joined to TRBJ2-7; the central 9 bases match TRBD1. The nucleotides are TGTGCCAGCAGTTTATCGCGGACAGGGGCCTACGAGCAGTACTTC. Translated, it gives CASSLSRTGAYEQYF.